This TCR beta chain was recorded in a study of blood T cell repertoires in COVID-19. Study summary: Researchers got acute and convalescent COVID-19 samples from the United States, Italy and Spain. Sample material is recorded as cDNA or gDNA derived from T cells, B-cell-depleted T cells, or PBMCs.

Sequenced by immunoSEQ multiplex PCR; TCRdb stores in-frame clones only, minus some. The repertoire holds about 340,000 clones, with about 86% as singletons. There are 14 residues in the CDR3. With 1 base removed from V and 3 bases from J, the gap between germline ends came to 10 bases. Germline CDR1 and CDR2: SEHNR and FQNEAQ (reference sequence). Study members were between about 18 and 100 years old and lived in roughly 24 US regions. This TCR was recovered from a woman in her thirties or forties with acute COVID-19. This sequence joins TRBV7-9 and TRBJ2-7, with a possible D match to TRBD2 (5 bases). The specimen was PBMCs or T cells enriched from blood (not recorded which). The CDR3 DNA reads as TGTGCCAGCAGCTTAGTGGTTACTAGCTACGAGCAGTACTTC. This encodes CASSLVVTSYEQYF.